Listed below are T cell receptor beta chains from one sample, sequenced in a study of shared clonotypes between healthy human individuals. Method: immunoSEQ multiplex PCR; TCRdb's copy keeps in-frame clones and lacks some. The repertoire consists of hundreds of thousands of clones, with 90% to 97% occurring once and the leading ten covering approximately 0.06%. Sequenced material: naive CD4+ T cells sorted from blood. These receptor sequences come from a woman under 40 in good health. Both conserved end residues are part of each CDR3. Fields, in order: J gene, CDR3 length, V gene, CDR3 protein.

TRBJ1-1 | 13 | TRBV6-6 | CASRRQRNTEAFF
TRBJ1-3 | 13 | TRBV12-2 | CASRLATLKFIYF
TRBJ2-7 | 14 | TRBV9 | CASSGNGASDEQYF
TRBJ2-7 | 14 | TRBV7-2 | CASSSDIRSYEQYF
TRBJ2-3 | 21 | TRBV5-1 | CASSLVPGNRAGGRSTDTQYF
TRBJ1-1 | 15 | TRBV9 | CASSVGRAAITEAFF
TRBJ2-5 | 17 | TRBV6-1 | CASSEGGHNGLKETQYF
TRBJ1-5 | 14 | TRBV7-9 | CASSHRGSDQPQHF
TRBJ2-7 | 14 | TRBV11-2 | CASSGLTGGYEQYF
TRBJ2-3 | 17 | TRBV11-2 | CASSFLGRGKSTDTQYF
TRBJ2-4 | 12 | TRBV29-1 | CSVENSPDIQYF
TRBJ2-3 | 16 | TRBV7-9 | CASSPKGGASTDTQYF
TRBJ2-7 | 14 | TRBV10-2 | CAAGLAGGPYEQYF
TRBJ1-2 | 14 | TRBV27 | CASSPRQGNYGYTF
TRBJ1-2 | 14 | TRBV15 | CATSRDRNEYGYTF
TRBJ2-3 | 15 | TRBV29-1 | CSVGLQGAFTDTQYF
TRBJ2-7 | 16 | TRBV27 | CASSRPTSGRTSEQYF
TRBJ2-5 | 15 | TRBV11-3 | CASSLGGDNQETQYF
TRBJ2-7 | 12 | TRBV10-3 | CAIRGATYEQYF
TRBJ1-2 | 14 | TRBV28 | CASSSGQGARGYTF